This T cell receptor beta chain comes out of a study of CD8+CD57+ T cells in acquired aplastic anemia. The length of the CDR3 is 15 residues. Germline values: CDR1 SNHLY, CDR2 FYNNEI. The template for TCR beta VDJ and CDR3 sequence profiling was genomic DNA. One entry per CDR3 protein, called by TCRdb with MiXCR from the reads. Altogether roughly 170,000 distinct CDR3 sequences are present, about 50% being singletons, with the ten largest covering over 10%. For sequencing, patients were chosen who had shown expansion of CD8+CD57+ cells by flow cytometry. Material for sequencing was sorted CD4+, CD8+, or CD8+CD57+ T cells (not recorded which) from PBMCs. The clonotype was recovered from a human donor with aplastic anemia. The chain recombines TRBV2 with TRBJ2-3; tentative D call: TRBD1 (6 bases). DNA for the CDR3: TGTGCTAGAGTCGACGGGACAAAATACACAGATACGCAGTATTTT. Protein product: CARVDGTKYTDTQYF.